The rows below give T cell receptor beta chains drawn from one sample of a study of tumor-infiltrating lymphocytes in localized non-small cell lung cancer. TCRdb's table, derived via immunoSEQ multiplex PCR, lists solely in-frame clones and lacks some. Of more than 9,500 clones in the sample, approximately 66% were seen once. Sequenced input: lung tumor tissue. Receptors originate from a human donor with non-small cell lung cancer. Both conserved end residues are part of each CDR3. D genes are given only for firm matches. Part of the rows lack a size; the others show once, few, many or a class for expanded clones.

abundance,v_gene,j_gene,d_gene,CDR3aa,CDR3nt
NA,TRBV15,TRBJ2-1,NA,CATSNPSDKTTVYNEQFF,TGTGCCACCAGCAACCCGTCTGACAAGACCACCGTCTACAATGAGCAGTTCTTC
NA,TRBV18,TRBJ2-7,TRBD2,CASSQAAGGSYEQYF,TGTGCCAGCTCACAGGCGGCGGGAGGCTCCTACGAGCAGTACTTC
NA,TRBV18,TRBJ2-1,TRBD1,CASSPKSPGQGAHNEQFF,TGTGCCAGCTCACCGAAGTCTCCGGGACAGGGGGCGCACAATGAGCAGTTCTTC
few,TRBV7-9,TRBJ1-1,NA,CASSLPTATPNTEAFF,TGTGCCAGCAGTCTCCCCACCGCGACACCGAACACTGAAGCTTTCTTT
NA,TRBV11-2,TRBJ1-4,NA,CASSLAQHGRKLFF,TGTGCCAGCAGCTTAGCGCAGCATGGGAGAAAACTGTTTTTT
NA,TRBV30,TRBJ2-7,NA,CAWSEVGIDYEQYF,TGTGCCTGGAGTGAGGTGGGAATAGACTACGAGCAGTACTTC
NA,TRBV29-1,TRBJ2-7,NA,CSVGTLAGYEQYF,TGCAGCGTGGGGACCCTCGCAGGTTACGAGCAGTACTTC
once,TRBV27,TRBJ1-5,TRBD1,CASSYEGQGNQPQHF,TGTGCCAGCAGTTACGAGGGACAGGGTAATCAGCCCCAGCATTTT
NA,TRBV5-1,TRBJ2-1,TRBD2,CASSQGLAGEHEQFF,TGCGCCAGCAGCCAAGGACTAGCGGGAGAACATGAGCAGTTCTTC
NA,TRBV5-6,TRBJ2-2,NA,CASSLWDGAGNTGELFF,TGTGCCAGCAGCTTGTGGGATGGAGCGGGCAACACCGGGGAGCTGTTTTTT
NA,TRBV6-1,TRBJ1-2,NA,CASSESRGDYGYTF,TGTGCCAGCAGTGAAAGTAGGGGGGACTATGGCTACACCTTC
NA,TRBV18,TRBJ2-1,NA,CASSPPGSQSSYNEQFF,TGTGCCAGCTCACCACCCGGCAGCCAGAGCTCCTACAATGAGCAGTTCTTC
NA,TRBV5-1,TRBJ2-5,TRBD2,CASSLSGAQETQYF,TGCGCCAGCAGCCTTAGCGGGGCTCAAGAGACCCAGTACTTC
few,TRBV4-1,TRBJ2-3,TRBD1,CASSQEEQGGGNTQYF,TGCGCCAGCAGCCAAGAAGAACAGGGGGGTGGGAATACGCAGTATTTT
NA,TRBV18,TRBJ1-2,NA,CASSPPSENYGYTF,TGTGCCAGCTCACCACCCTCTGAGAACTATGGCTACACCTTC
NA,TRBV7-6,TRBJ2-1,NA,CASSLTGGNHNEQFF,TGTGCCAGCAGCCTTACGGGCGGGAACCACAATGAGCAGTTCTTC